The clone carrying this T cell receptor (beta chain) was observed a single time. Data came from immunoSEQ multiplex PCR; TCRdb stores just in-frame clones and leaves some out. The sample yields about 59,000 clones, around 86% seen once. The data originate from a study of technical replicates of blood from four donors. The V gene's germline CDR1 is MNHEY and CDR2 SVGAGI. Trimming removed 0 bases from V and 8 bases from J, with 16 bases in between. This CDR3 is built from 15 residues. J is TRBJ1-2 and V is TRBV6-5, with a tentative D call TRBD1 (5 bases). This TCR was recovered from a human donor in good health. Some clones in this sample may be carry-over from other donors' samples. Sequencing was performed on PBMCs. The CDR3 DNA sequence: TGTGCCAGCAGTTACTCGTTTCAAGGGGCAAGAGGCTACACCTTC. Amino acids: CASSYSFQGARGYTF.